This passage covers 16 T cell receptor beta chains from one sample sequenced in a study of blood T cells in healthy people across ages. The second PCR ran about 6 to 11 cycles with a sample-barcoded 5' primer and J-beta primers. Via MiXCR, TCRdb re-called the 5' RACE reads, giving one row per CDR3 protein. In the table there are about 1.8 million distinct CDR3 sequences, around 48% of which are singletons. Sequencing was done on a sample of blood. The receptors shown here come from a woman aged 40 to 50 in good health.

V is TRBV4-3 and J is TRBJ2-1; D is unresolved. Trimming took off 1 base at V and 3 bases at J, with 7 bases between the two ends. The CDR3 runs to 14 residues. The germline CDR1 and CDR2 sequences are LGHNA and YSLEER. CDR3 residues: CASSQVGLYNEQFF. As DNA, the CDR3 is TGCGCCAGCAGCCAAGTGGGCCTCTACAATGAGCAGTTCTTC.

This sequence joins TRBV29-1 and TRBJ1-5, with 7 bases aligning to TRBD1. Germline loops: CDR1 SQVTM, CDR2 ANQGSEA. Unmatched junction bases numbered 7, after V lost 7 bases and J lost 7 bases. The CDR3 runs 12 residues. CDR3 bases: TGCAGCGCCCGACAGGGAGAGCAGCCCCAGCATTTT. Translated, it gives CSARQGEQPQHF.

This clonotype was detected a few times. The chain has TRBV7-9 and TRBJ2-1; 8 nucleotides agree with TRBD1. The CDR3 contains 14 residues. The trim removed 3 bases at V and 7 bases at J, leaving 5 bases unmatched. Germline V gene data show CDR1 as SEHNR and CDR2 as FQNEAQ (reference sequence). This chain's CDR3 is CASSFVTGENEQFF. The CDR3 DNA sequence: TGTGCCAGCAGCTTCGTGACAGGGGAGAATGAGCAGTTCTTC.

This chain joins TRBV7-2 and TRBJ1-5; D uncertain. V lost 5 bases and J 2 bases, leaving 13 bases between the germline ends. In germline, CDR1 is SGHTA, CDR2 FQGNSA. This CDR3 comprises 15 residues. In DNA, the CDR3 is TGTGCCAGCAGCCCCGGGAGCTCGGGCAATCAGCCCCAGCATTTT. Translating it yields CASSPGSSGNQPQHF.

This rearrangement joins TRBV9 to TRBJ2-1; 8 bases match TRBD2. V shed 0 bases and J 9 bases; nucleotides not matched to a gene: 14. Germline V lookup: CDR1 SGDLS, CDR2 YYNGEE. The CDR3 is made up of 17 amino acids. The CDR3 DNA follows: TGTGCCAGCAGCGTAGCCCTGTTGGTAGCGGGGTCCGGTGAGCAGTTCTTC. The encoded protein is CASSVALLVAGSGEQFF.

The gene calls are TRBV20-1 and TRBJ2-1; the D is unclear. This CDR3 is built from 13 residues. V was pared by 3 bases and J by 10 bases, with 16 bases between. Germline assignment: CDR1 DFQATT and CDR2 SNEGSKA (reference sequence). CDR3 in DNA: TGCAGTGCTAGCCCATATTACGACGGGGAGCAGTTCTTC. The encoded protein is CSASPYYDGEQFF.

A word on this clonotype: An end of the junction does not agree with germline; a read error may underlie this. This chain connects TRBV15 to TRBJ1-4; D gene ambiguous. This CDR3 region has 14 residues. Germline CDR1 reads LNHNV; CDR2 reads YYDKDF (reference sequence). The CDR3, as DNA: TGCGCCACCAGCAGAGAGGCAACTAATGAAAAACTGTTTTTT. Its translation is CATSREATNEKLFF.

The chain carries TRBV15 and TRBJ2-7; unclear D gene. CDR1 and CDR2 (germline): LNHNV, YYDKDF (reference sequence). CDR3 length equals 14 residues. V lost 3 bases, J lost 2 bases, and 11 bases lay in between. The CDR3 loop reads CATSSDIYTYEQYF. CDR3 DNA sequence: TGTGCCACCAGCAGCGACATCTACACCTACGAGCAGTACTTC.

The chain has TRBV5-5 and TRBJ1-2; possibly TRBD1 for D (6 bases). CDR3 length: 17 amino acids. CDR1 is SGHKS and CDR2 is YYEKEE in the germline V gene (reference sequence). The ends were cut back, 1 base at V and 3 bases at J, with 19 bases in the middle. CDR3 amino acids: CASSLYREGTIDYGYTF. The CDR3 bases are TGTGCCAGCAGCTTGTACAGGGAAGGTACGATCGACTATGGCTACACCTTC.

The chain joins TRBV6-2 or TRBV6-3 to TRBJ1-1, with 9 positions matching TRBD1. The CDR3 length is 16 residues. The V and J ends lost 5 bases and 3 bases, in that order; junction bases with no gene match: 10. CDR1 and CDR2 (germline): MNHEY, SVGEGT. As DNA, the CDR3 is TGTGCCAGCAGTCCCCGCGGGACAGGGATGGACACTGAAGCTTTCTTT. Amino acid sequence: CASSPRGTGMDTEAFF.

J is TRBJ2-1 and V is TRBV25-1; D unclear. This CDR3 is 15 amino acids long. V lost 2 bases to trimming and J lost 4 bases, with 12 bases between them. Germline loops: CDR1 MGHDK, CDR2 SYGVNS. The CDR3 loop is CASSEHINEYNEQFF. The DNA of the CDR3 is TGTGCCAGCAGTGAACACATCAACGAGTACAATGAGCAGTTCTTC.

This sequence joins TRBV7-2 and TRBJ2-3; 10 bases map to TRBD2. In germline, CDR1 is SGHTA, CDR2 FQGNSA. Germline trimming cut 5 bases from V and 13 bases from J; bases unmatched to any gene: 18. The CDR3 spans 16 residues. The CDR3, as DNA: TGTGCCAGCAGCGCTCCCGGGACTAGCGAGGACTATCGGAAGTATTTT. It encodes CASSAPGTSEDYRKYF.

V gene TRBV20-1 combines with J gene TRBJ2-5, with 7 bases aligning to TRBD1. The J call may be faulty, since TRBJ2-7 better matches the DNA end. Germline CDR1 is DFQATT and CDR2 is SNEGSKA (reference sequence). The CDR3 spans 13 residues. This chain's CDR3 is CSAREVQGNEQYF. DNA of the CDR3: TGCAGTGCTAGAGAAGTACAGGGGAACGAGCAGTACTTC.

This clonotype was observed a few times. The V call is TRBV28, the J call TRBJ2-1; maybe TRBD1 (6 bases). The V gene lost 1 base and the J gene lost 5 bases, with 27 bases spanning the gap. Per the germline V gene, CDR1 is MDHEN and CDR2 is SYDVKM. There are 20 residues in the CDR3. The CDR3 is CASSLYRVPTHSYGDNEQFF. CDR3 nucleotide sequence: TGTGCCAGCAGTTTATACAGGGTACCCACCCACTCTTACGGCGACAATGAGCAGTTCTTC. Full variable domain (outside the CDR3, taken from reference TRBV28 and TRBJ2-1): DVKVTQSSRYLVKRTGEKVFLECVQDMDHENMFWYRQDPGLGLRLIYFSYDVKMKEKGDIPEGYSVSREKKERFSLILESASTNQTSMYLCASSLYRVPTHSYGDNEQFFGPGTRLTVL.

The chain employs TRBV7-2 and TRBJ1-5, with 7 nucleotides matching TRBD1. V trimming: 2 bases; J trimming: 3 bases; junction bases outside the gene matches: 4. The germline CDR1 and CDR2 sequences are SGHTA and FQGNSA. The CDR3 extends over 15 amino acids. DNA of the CDR3: TGTGCCAGCAGCTTAACAGGGGCCGACAATCAGCCCCAGCATTTT. Translated, it gives CASSLTGADNQPQHF. The full variable domain, its missing parts supplied by reference TRBV7-2 and TRBJ1-5, is GAGVSQSPSNKVTEKGKDVELRCDPISGHTALYWYRQSLGQGLEFLIYFQGNSAPDKSGLPSDRFSAERTGGSVSTLTIQRTQQEDSAVYLCASSLTGADNQPQHFGDGTRLSIL.

J is TRBJ2-7 and V is TRBV5-1; perhaps TRBD2 as D (6 bases). The CDR3 covers 16 residues. Germline CDR1 reads SGHRS; CDR2 reads YFSETQ. Trimming left V 0 bases short and J 0 bases short, with 13 bases between. CDR3 in amino acids: CASSLGPRGSSYEQYF. The CDR3, as DNA: TGCGCCAGCAGCTTGGGTCCGCGGGGTAGCTCCTACGAGCAGTACTTC.